What follows describes a single T cell receptor (beta chain). The antigen is unknown. The data stem from a study of blood T cells in healthy people across ages. Germline V gives CDR1 ENHRY, CDR2 SYGVKD. The V and J ends lost 4 bases and 7 bases respectively, with 11 bases between them. This CDR3 is 14 amino acids long. General study findings and limits: Comparison with aged donors showed that long-lived donors had more naive CD4+ cells and higher diversity. PBMC samples, being unsorted, prevented any conclusive comparison of naive and antigen-experienced cells. TCR beta diversity tracked closely with naive T cell percentage.

A second PCR, run for about 7 to 12 cycles, used a sample-barcoded 5' primer plus a J-beta primer mix. One entry per CDR3 protein, called by TCRdb with MiXCR from the 5' RACE reads. The sample consists of about a million distinct CDR3 sequences, around two fifths of them appearing once. The sequence came from a young man in good health. The chain carries TRBV10-3 and TRBJ1-6; D call uncertain. The sequencing sample was made of blood. In DNA, the CDR3 is TGTGCCATCAGTGCTGGGCAGGAGAATTCACCCCTCCACTTT. Translated, it gives CAISAGQENSPLHF.